The clone carrying this T cell receptor (beta chain) was seen repeatedly, ten times or more. This entry comes from a study of breast tumors, draining lymph nodes, adjacent tissues. TCRdb itself ran the multiplex PCR reads through MiXCR, one entry per CDR3 protein. Of fewer than 300,000 distinct CDR3 sequences listed, approximately 30% are singletons. V was shortened by 8 bases and J by 0 bases, with 14 bases between the two germline ends. CDR1 is SGHNT, CDR2 YENEEA, per germline. CDR3 length equals 15 residues. Breast cancer patients provided tissue from their axillary draining lymph nodes. The chain couples TRBV11-3 to TRBJ2-1; tentative D call: TRBD2 (6 bases). Sequenced sample: axillary lymph node tissue. The sequence derives from a female donor with breast cancer. Some clones in this sample may be carry-over from other donors' samples. CDR3 region: CASGPMRGSYNEQFF. DNA for the CDR3: TGTGCCAGCGGACCCATGCGGGGCTCCTACAATGAGCAGTTCTTC.